The TCR beta chain under discussion was sequenced for a study of blood T cell repertoires in COVID-19 (TCRdb year 2020). For the study in its entirety: The collaborator samples originated in the United States, Italy and Spain and spanned the acute and convalescent phases of COVID-19. Where available, HLA class I and class II types were obtained from metadata supplied by the sample provider rather than from assay-based typing. The repertoires were released in a freely available public database meant as a resource for research on the immune response to SARS-CoV-2. The material from the prospective study consisted of cDNA or gDNA derived from T cells, B-cell-depleted T cells, or PBMCs. A de-identified subject ID, COVID-19 status, age in years and sex were almost always included in the sample metadata. The samples were drawn from the first 160 participants of the ongoing ImmuneRACE study and from under 1,500 subjects provided by 6 global collaborators. Subjects who had been exposed to COVID-19, were actively infected with it, or had recovered from it provided the deeply sampled blood TCRbeta repertoires that made up the dataset. The paper as a whole reports these results and caveats: How much clinical and demographic metadata was included differed by source and by participant, and the metadata was provided uncurated.

A note on this clone: What antigen it recognizes has not been identified. Per-nucleotide qualities are absent, and no much larger clonotype sits a single base away.

TCRbeta CDR3 regions were amplified from genomic DNA by means of the immunoSEQ Assay, a bias-controlled multiplex PCR. On the study's bioinformatics: Nucleated cell counts per sample were estimated from amplification of reference gene primers within the assay. To quantify the absolute abundance of each unique TCRbeta CDR3 rearrangement, sequence reads were collapsed and filtered. For each sample, productive Simpson clonality was calculated as the square root of Simpson's diversity index over productive rearrangements. As stored in TCRdb, this immuneACCESS dataset retains in-frame rearrangements with V and J assigned. A fraction of the clones does not appear; measured against another copy, unresolved V genes explain less than half of the discrepancy, and the remainder lacks a known reason. V and J calls and clone size are those listed in that table; D and trimming were worked out from the DNA. The sample includes 90,000 to 100,000 clones, with 70% to 80% observed a single time. The ten largest clones capture about 24% of the sample.

The CDR3 spans 15 residues, from the cysteine through the phenylalanine. CDR3 DNA only is kept here, 45 bases in frame from base 1. From a lookup of the germline V gene, CDR1 and CDR2 are SGDLS and YYNGEE. The V and J ends are trimmed by 4 bases and 2 bases, leaving 15 bases between them. Collaborating institutions collected whole blood in K2EDTA tubes following their own protocols. Collaborator samples were shipped for TCRbeta analysis as frozen whole blood, isolated PBMCs, or DNA extracted from either sample type. The sequence was obtained from a man between 65 and 85 years old with acute or convalescent COVID-19. The sequence is built from TRBV9 and TRBJ2-5, with the D gene too uncertain to name. Source material: peripheral blood. The sequenced DNA: TGTGCCAGCAGCTCCCATTCTAGACGACAAGAGACCCAGTACTTC. Its amino acids are CASSSHSRRQETQYF.